This T cell receptor beta chain was recovered during a study of identical twins. TCRdb ran MiXCR on the 5' RACE reads and lists one entry per CDR3 protein. The data show 500,000 to 700,000 distinct CDR3 sequences, with about 7.1% seen just once and roughly 1.6% held by the top ten. The CDR3 is 14 residues long. The trim removed 4 bases at V and 3 bases at J, leaving 2 bases unmatched. Per the germline V gene, CDR1 is SQVTM and CDR2 is ANQGSEA. A further study also used this sample, focusing on yellow fever vaccine responses in identical twins. From that report: The authors reported partly convergent, partly personalized vaccine responses in identical twins.

The rearrangement uses TRBV29-1 and TRBJ2-4, with 11 bases that match TRBD1. Sequencing input: PBMCs. The TCR originated in a woman under 30 in good health. The CDR3 sequence is CSVGDRGVKNIQYF. CDR3 in DNA: TGCAGCGTTGGGGACAGGGGGGTCAAAAACATTCAGTACTTC.